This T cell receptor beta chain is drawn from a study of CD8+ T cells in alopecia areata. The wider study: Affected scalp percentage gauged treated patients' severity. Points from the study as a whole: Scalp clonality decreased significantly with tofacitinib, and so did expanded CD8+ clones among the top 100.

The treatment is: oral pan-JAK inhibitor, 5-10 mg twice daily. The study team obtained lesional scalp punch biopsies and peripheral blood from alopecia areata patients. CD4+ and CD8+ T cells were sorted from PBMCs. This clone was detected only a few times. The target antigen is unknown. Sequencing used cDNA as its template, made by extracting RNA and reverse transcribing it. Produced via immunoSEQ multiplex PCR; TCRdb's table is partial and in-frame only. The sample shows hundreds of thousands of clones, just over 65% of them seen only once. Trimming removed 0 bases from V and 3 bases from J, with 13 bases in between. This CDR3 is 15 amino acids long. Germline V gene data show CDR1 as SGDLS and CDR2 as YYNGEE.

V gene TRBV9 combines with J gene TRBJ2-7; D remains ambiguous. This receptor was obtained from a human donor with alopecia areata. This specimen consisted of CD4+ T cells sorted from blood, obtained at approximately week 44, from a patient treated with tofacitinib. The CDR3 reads CASSVEYGLIYEQYF. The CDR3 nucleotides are TGTGCCAGCAGCGTAGAGTACGGGCTGATCTACGAGCAGTACTTC.